Following are 6 T cell receptor beta chains from one sample sequenced in a study of OX40 agonist ivuxolimab in advanced cancers. Produced via immunoSEQ multiplex PCR; TCRdb's table is partial and in-frame only. The sample lists fewer than 100,000 clones, approximately 91% seen once, with more than 0.25% in the top ten. Sequencing was performed on CD4+ or CD8+ T cells sorted from blood, taken in a trial of the OX40 agonist ivuxolimab. Receptors were obtained from an adult with an advanced solid tumor such as melanoma, head and neck, liver or kidney cancer.

The genes are TRBV4-2 and TRBJ2-5; 9 positions match TRBD1. This CDR3 has 17 residues. The germline V gene encodes CDR1 LGHNA and CDR2 YNFKEQ. Trimming took 0 bases from V and 1 from J; bases not matched to a gene: 6. The chain's CDR3 is CASSQDPLDRGQETQYF. In DNA form, the CDR3 reads TGTGCCAGCAGCCAAGATCCTCTGGACAGGGGCCAAGAGACCCAGTACTTC.

The chain couples TRBV18 to TRBJ2-7; D possibly corresponds to TRBD2 (6 bases). The germline V gene has CDR1 KGHSH and CDR2 LQKENI. V was trimmed by 0 bases and J by 2 bases, leaving 11 bases between them. CDR3 length equals 15 residues. CDR3 protein: CASSPPAGPTYEQYF. The CDR3 DNA reads as TGTGCCAGCTCACCACCTGCGGGGCCCACCTACGAGCAGTACTTC.

This clone occurred a few times. The chain employs TRBV2 and TRBJ2-5, with 7 nucleotides matching TRBD2. V was clipped by 8 bases and J by 5 bases; unmatched bases: 5. The germline CDR1 and CDR2 sequences are SNHLY and FYNNEI. The CDR3 runs 12 residues. CDR3 DNA: TGTGCCAGCCGGAAGGGAGGGGAGACCCAGTACTTC. Translating it yields CASRKGGETQYF.

The chain combines TRBV14 with TRBJ2-1; D unresolved. CDR1 SGHDN and CDR2 FVKESK come from the germline V gene. The germline V and J ends were trimmed by 0 bases and 7 bases, with 7 bases remaining between them. CDR3 length equals 13 residues. The CDR3 DNA follows: TGTGCCAGCAGCCAAGATGTGGTAAATGAGCAGTTCTTC. It specifies CASSQDVVNEQFF.

The V and J genes are TRBV18 and TRBJ1-2, with TRBD1 as a possible D gene (6 bases). The CDR3 has 16 amino acids. Germline CDR1 KGHSH, CDR2 LQKENI. Deletions cut 3 bases from V and 4 bases from J, with 18 bases between. CDR3 in DNA: TGTGCCAGCTCACCTCCAACACAGGGTTACAGCTATGGCTACACCTTC. Translated, it gives CASSPPTQGYSYGYTF.

The chain uses TRBV6-1 and TRBJ2-4; D is ambiguous. Trimming took 7 bases from V and 8 from J, leaving 18 bases between them. Germline CDR1 reads MNHNS; CDR2 reads SASEGT. There are 14 residues in the CDR3. CDR3 DNA sequence: TGTGCCAGCAACCAACTGAAAGGGAAGGACATTCAGTACTTC. This encodes CASNQLKGKDIQYF.